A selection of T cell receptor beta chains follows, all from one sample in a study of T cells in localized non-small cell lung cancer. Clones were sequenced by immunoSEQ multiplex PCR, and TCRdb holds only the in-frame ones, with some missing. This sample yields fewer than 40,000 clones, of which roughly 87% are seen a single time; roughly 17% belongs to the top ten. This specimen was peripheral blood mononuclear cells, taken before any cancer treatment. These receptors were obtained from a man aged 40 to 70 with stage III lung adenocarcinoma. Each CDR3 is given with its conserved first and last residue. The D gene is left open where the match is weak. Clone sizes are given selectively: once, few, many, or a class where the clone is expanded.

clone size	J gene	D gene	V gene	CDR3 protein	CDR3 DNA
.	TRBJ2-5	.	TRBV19	CASRPDSQETQYF	TGTGCCAGTCGACCGGACAGTCAAGAGACCCAGTACTTC
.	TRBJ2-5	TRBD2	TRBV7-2	CASSLYSSGLEETQYF	TGTGCCAGCAGCTTATATTCTTCCGGACTAGAAGAGACCCAGTACTTC
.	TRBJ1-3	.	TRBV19	CASSTQQVLSSGNTIYF	TGTGCCAGTAGTACTCAACAGGTTTTGAGCTCTGGAAACACCATATATTTT
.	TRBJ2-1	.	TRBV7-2	CASSLGPLMNEQFF	TGTGCCAGCAGCTTAGGCCCTTTAATGAATGAGCAGTTCTTC
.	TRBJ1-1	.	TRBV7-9	CASSLKSTGNTEAFF	TGTGCCAGCAGCTTAAAGTCCACGGGGAACACTGAAGCTTTCTTT
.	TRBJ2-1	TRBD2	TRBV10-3	CATSLSSRGSPSSYNEQFF	TGTGCCACCTCCCTATCGTCGCGGGGGTCCCCGAGCTCCTACAATGAGCAGTTCTTC
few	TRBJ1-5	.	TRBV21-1	CASTKASNQPQHF	TGTGCCAGCACAAAGGCCAGTAATCAGCCCCAGCATTTT
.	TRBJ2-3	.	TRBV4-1	CASGQSGGTDTQYF	TGCGCCAGCGGCCAGTCAGGGGGCACAGATACGCAGTATTTT
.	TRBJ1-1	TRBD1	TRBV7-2	CASTPFGRVQGGTEAFF	TGTGCCAGCACCCCATTCGGGCGGGTTCAGGGGGGGACTGAAGCTTTCTTT
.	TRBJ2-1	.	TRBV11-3	CASSLVASLRFF	TGTGCCAGCAGCTTAGTAGCTAGTCTCCGGTTCTTC
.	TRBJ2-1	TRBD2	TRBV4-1	CASSRVAAGSSYNEQFF	TGCGCCAGCAGCCGTGTCGCAGCGGGGAGCTCCTACAATGAGCAGTTCTTC
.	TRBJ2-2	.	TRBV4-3	CASSQEAVGGELFF	TGCGCCAGCAGCCAAGAAGCGGTGGGCGGGGAGCTGTTTTTT
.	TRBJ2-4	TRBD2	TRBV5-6	CASSPPGLAGGDIQYF	TGTGCCAGCAGCCCGCCGGGACTAGCGGGGGGGGACATTCAGTACTTC
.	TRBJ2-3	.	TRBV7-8	CASSLDRGSESQYF	TGTGCCAGCAGCTTAGACCGGGGGAGTGAGTCGCAGTATTTT
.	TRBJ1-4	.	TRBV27	CASSLSLRAREKLFF	TGTGCCAGCAGTTTATCGCTCCGGGCGCGGGAAAAACTGTTTTTT